This entry is about one T cell receptor (beta chain). Its antigen is undetermined. The data belong to a study of T cells in tuberculosis. Study overall: CD1B tetramers identified T cells specific for mycobacterial lipid GMM. In South Africa, adults with active tuberculosis were compared with IGRA-negative and latently infected IGRA-positive adolescents.

TCRdb's copy holds only in-frame clones and misses some; the assay was immunoSEQ multiplex PCR. The sample carries tens of thousands of clones, 90% to 95% recorded once. Notes on the study in general: Selection depended on which cryopreserved specimens were available.

The V gene's germline CDR1 is MGHDK and CDR2 SYGVNS. The CDR3 extends over 13 amino acids. V lost 4 bases and J lost 4, with 10 bases in between. The source is a donor aged 10-30 years with latent tuberculosis or without tuberculosis infection. Sequenced: PBMCs. V and J are TRBV25-1 and TRBJ2-5; D is unclear. The CDR3 loop is CASSGESIETQYF. As DNA, the CDR3 is TGTGCCAGCAGTGGAGAGAGTATAGAGACCCAGTACTTC.